This entry is about one T cell receptor beta chain. This record comes from a study of control samples from healthy donors and cancer patients. Germline loops: CDR1 SGHVS, CDR2 FQNEAQ. The CDR3 consists of 12 residues. V lost 1 base and J 7 bases, leaving 2 bases between the germline ends. Using immunoSEQ multiplex PCR, the repertoire was profiled, and TCRdb retains in-frame clones only, with some absent. The sample shows 70,000 to 85,000 clones, about nine tenths of them seen only once. The sequence was obtained from a man aged 50 to 60 in good health. The chain employs TRBV7-8 and TRBJ1-6, with no clear D. The sequenced material came from blood. The CDR3 spells CASSLVNSPLHF. For the CDR3, the DNA is TGTGCCAGCAGCTTAGTGAATTCACCCCTCCACTTT.